The clone carrying this T cell receptor beta chain was observed a few times. Its antigen is currently unknown. Expressed TCRB transcripts were sequenced because the entire RNA isolate underwent reverse transcription. It was found that naive, central memory and regulatory T cell samples averaged about 3.4 million reads. Method: immunoSEQ multiplex PCR; TCRdb's copy keeps in-frame clones and lacks some. Here the sample spans under 300,000 clones, around 15% being singletons. The sample comes from a study of beta chain features in type 1 diabetes. Findings of the study overall: When Type 1 diabetes patients were examined, their TCRB CDR3s proved moderately but significantly shorter in all four CD4+ subsets. Type 1 diabetes patients had VDJ junctions that carried fewer insertions and more deletions.

Germline-derived CDR1 and CDR2 are SGHTA and FQGNSA. V dropped 4 bases and J dropped 8; count of bases not matched to a gene: 8. The CDR3 loop spans 15 amino acids. By way of CD45RO/CCR7/CD25/CD127/CD95/CD27, the CD4+ regulatory, stem cell-like memory, central memory and naive cells were sorted. The gene calls are TRBV7-2 and TRBJ2-1; 10 bases are a match to TRBD2. The TCR sequence derives from a young man with type 1 diabetes. Sequencing used naive CD4+ T cells from blood. The CDR3 region is CASSSAGTSAHEQFF. As DNA, the CDR3 is TGTGCCAGCAGCTCAGCAGGGACTAGCGCCCATGAGCAGTTCTTC.